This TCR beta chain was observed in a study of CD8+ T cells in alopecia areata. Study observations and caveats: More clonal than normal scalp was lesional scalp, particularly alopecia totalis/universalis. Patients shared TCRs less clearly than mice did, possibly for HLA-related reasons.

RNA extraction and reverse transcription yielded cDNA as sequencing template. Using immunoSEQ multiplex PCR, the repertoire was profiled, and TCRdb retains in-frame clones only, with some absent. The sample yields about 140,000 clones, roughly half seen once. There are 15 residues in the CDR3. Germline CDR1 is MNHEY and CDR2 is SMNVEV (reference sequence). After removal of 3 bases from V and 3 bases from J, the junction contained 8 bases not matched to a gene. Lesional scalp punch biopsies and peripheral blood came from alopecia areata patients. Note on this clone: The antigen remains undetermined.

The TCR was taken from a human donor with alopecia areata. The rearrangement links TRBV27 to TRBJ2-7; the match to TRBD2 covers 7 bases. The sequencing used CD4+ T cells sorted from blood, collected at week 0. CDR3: CASSFPGRGDYEQYF. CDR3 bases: TGTGCCAGCAGTTTCCCGGGGAGGGGAGACTACGAGCAGTACTTC.